This T cell receptor beta chain was obtained from a study of T cell repertoires in cytomegalovirus infection. At the level of the study: Alongside well-studied HLA-B-restricted CMV epitopes, recently identified HLA-C-restricted CMV epitopes were also used. General study findings and limits: Dominating the ex vivo response were HLA-C-restricted CMV-specific TCR beta clonotypes. Carriers of CMV plus the relevant HLA were identified by cumulative public TCR beta family frequency.

TCRdb itself ran the reads through MiXCR, one entry per CDR3 protein. This sample has about a million distinct CDR3 sequences; roughly a third occur once, and the top ten carry over 10%. This clonotype was seen a few times. The antigen is unknown. The CDR3 is 12 residues long. V gave up 10 bases and J gave up 1 base, with 11 bases separating them. The sequence was collected from a human donor in good health (CMV status not recorded). Some clones in this sample may be carry-over from other donors' samples. Sample: cultured CD8+ T cells from PBMCs, taken from culture after CMV antigen stimulation. This chain joins TRBV5-3 and TRBJ1-1; D unclear. TRBV5-3 is an ORF for which the function is uncertain. Written as DNA, the CDR3 is TGTGCCGGATCGACCCAGAACACTGAAGCTTTCTTT. Its translation: CAGSTQNTEAFF.